This T cell receptor beta chain was recorded in a study of tissue T cells after allogeneic stem cell transplantation (dated by TCRdb to between 2022 and 2023). Background on the whole study: TCR beta repertoires were profiled across many tissues obtained from research autopsies of patients with and without GVHD, as well as in mouse models of GVHD. The human part of the study was a prospective observational study with no blinding and no randomization. The paper as a whole reports these results and caveats: In both patients and mice, T cells from blood and spleen picked up only a limited part of the TCR repertoire that was detected in tissues. Within patients, how anatomically similar tissues were was a major factor shaping TCR repertoire composition, regardless of disease or transplant status. Not many T cell clones showed up in more than one patient, yet clustering based on motifs uncovered repertoire signatures that were shared across patients in a tissue-specific way. The patient cohort was small and varied clinically, and sampling depth was recognized as a limitation. The study did not establish which tissue TCRs were alloreactive or antigen-specific, and some clones may have been host cells that persisted.

Receptor amplification or capture employed the immunoSEQ multiplex PCR assay. Adaptive Biotechnologies performed the TCRbeta CDR3 sequencing at survey depth and reported CDR3 sequences, V/J genes, productive frequency and template counts. TCR beta CDR3 regions were amplified from genomic DNA instead of RNA. The authors' analysis ran thus. Jensen-Shannon divergence was used to quantify pairwise repertoire overlap between tissues, with a value of 1 meaning complete divergence and a value of 0 meaning identical repertoires. Tissues were clustered by single-linkage agglomerative hierarchical clustering of pairwise JSD values and displayed as dendrograms. All patient samples were analyzed with GLIPH2 using simulation_depth 1000, kmer_min_depth 3 and cdr3_length_cutoff 8, and only groups containing more than two unique CDR3s were kept. A standardized tissue-overlap score extrapolated Jaccard GLIPH-group overlap across patients to a standard repertoire size of 1000 clones. Associations of diversity with clinical or experimental variables used linear mixed-effect models with tissue fixed effects and individual random effects. Held by TCRdb, this immuneACCESS table contains in-frame sequences only and omits some clones. Under half of the omission traces to an unresolved V gene where checked; the cause of the rest is unknown. Clone size and V and J calls were adopted from that table, with D and trimming inferred from the DNA. A total of several thousand clones appear in this sample, under 50% of them only once. Around 7% of the sample belongs to the ten largest clones.

In the germline V gene, CDR1 corresponds to NNHDY and CDR2 to SYVADS. Trimming removed 5 bases from V and 0 bases from J, leaving 6 bases between the germline ends. The CDR3 sequence holds 13 residues, the cysteine and phenylalanine included. The DNA has 36 bases, all within the CDR3, and is read from base 1. This clone was picked up a small number of times. The antigen it recognizes is unknown. This receptor is murine, so its gene names and germline sequences reflect the mouse genome. Read data end 1 residue before the CDR3 end; the end is taken from the germline J gene. In the paper's terms, the time point label means: mouse harvest day 7 after allogeneic transplant. Each mouse graft consisted of 10^7 T-cell-depleted bone marrow cells plus 10^6 splenic CD5+ T cells and was given by tail vein injection. GVHD in mice was modeled with a major MHC-mismatch B6 (H2b) into BALB/c (H2d) model, and tissues were profiled at day 7 or 14. On day 7 or 14 post-transplant, mouse tissues and retro-orbital blood were harvested with separate sterile tools for each animal, and livers were flushed beforehand. Before genomic DNA was isolated with the DNeasy Blood & Tissue Kit, mouse tissues were minced with razor blades in buffered saline.

The sequenced material came from gut tissue. The sequence is built from TRBV13-3 and TRBJ1-5, with TRBD1 perhaps the D gene, on 5 matching bases. This TCR came from a female BALB/c mouse given C57BL/6 T cells with graft-versus-host disease after an allogeneic hematopoietic cell transplant. The CDR3 region reads CASRDINNQAPLF. CDR3 DNA, as far as it was read: TGTGCCAGCAGGGACATTAACAACCAGGCTCCGCTT.